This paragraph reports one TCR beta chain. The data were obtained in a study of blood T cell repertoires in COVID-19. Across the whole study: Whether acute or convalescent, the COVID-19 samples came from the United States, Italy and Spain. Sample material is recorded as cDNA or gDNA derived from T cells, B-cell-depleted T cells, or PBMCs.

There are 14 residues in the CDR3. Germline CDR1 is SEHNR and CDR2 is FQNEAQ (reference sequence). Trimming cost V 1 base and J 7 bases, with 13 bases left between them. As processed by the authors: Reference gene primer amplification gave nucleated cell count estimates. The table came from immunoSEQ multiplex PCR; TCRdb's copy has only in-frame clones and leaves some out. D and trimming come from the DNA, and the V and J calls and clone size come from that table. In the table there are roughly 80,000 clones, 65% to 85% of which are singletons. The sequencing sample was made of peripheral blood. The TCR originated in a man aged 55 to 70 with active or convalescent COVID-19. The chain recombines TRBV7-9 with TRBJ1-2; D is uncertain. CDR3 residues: CASSLGADLVGYTF. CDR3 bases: TGTGCCAGCAGCTTAGGCGCGGATCTGGTTGGCTACACCTTC.